This T cell receptor beta chain was profiled in a study of T-cell memory formation after mild COVID-19. Study as a whole: Largely, the TCR clusters proved donor specific. The study's findings and limits: Clones contracting over day 15 to 85 were CD4/CD8 balanced, with later expanders leaning CD4+. Chiefly within CM and EM were the contracting CD4+ clones; CD8+ ones were within EMRA.

TCR alpha and TCR beta cDNA libraries carrying sample barcodes and UMIs were produced by 5'RACE using constant-segment primers. TCRdb analysed the 5' RACE reads with MiXCR anew, one entry per CDR3 protein. The table records 550,000 to 600,000 distinct CDR3 sequences, approximately 21% of them present only once. The CDR3 covers 15 residues. Germline values: CDR1 MNHEY, CDR2 SVGAGI. V lost 0 bases and J 3 bases, leaving 12 bases between the germline ends. On this clonotype itself: Its antigen remains unknown.

The rearrangement joins TRBV6-5 to TRBJ2-7; a weak D match, TRBD2 (5 bases). The TCR was taken from an adult woman who had mild COVID-19 (a few samples of this study predate the infection). Cell type and time point are not known. The sample taken for sequencing was PBMCs or a T cell subset sorted from them (not recorded which). The CDR3 nucleotides are TGTGCCAGCAGTTACTCTCCTCGGGGTAACTACGAGCAGTACTTC. As protein: CASSYSPRGNYEQYF.